This TCR beta chain emerged from a study of PD-1 blockade in classical Hodgkin lymphoma. About the research overall: Patients were infused with nivolumab 3 mg/kg every 2 weeks.

The data were produced by immunoSEQ multiplex PCR, yet TCRdb's version contains in-frame clones alone and is incomplete. The data hold over 20,000 clones, with more than 75% observed a single time. All patients experienced relapse after autologous stem cell transplantation, and brentuximab vedotin exposure was variable. Study findings and constraints: By cycle point C4D1, TCR diversity had risen significantly in CD4+ cells (but not CD8+ cells). TCR diversity at baseline was reported to be reduced in newly diagnosed patients relative to healthy donors. Baseline diversity was lower in partial responders and progressors than complete responders.

To note about this clone: The antigen remains undetermined.

Material: peripheral blood mononuclear cells (PBMCs), obtained at baseline. This TCR was sampled from a human donor with classical Hodgkin lymphoma.

The CDR3 DNA is TGTGCCACCAGCAGAAGAGGACAGGGGGAGGAAAAACTGTTTTTT. It translates to CATSRRGQGEEKLFF. The chain links TRBV15 to TRBJ1-4; 10 bases are shared with TRBD1. J gave up 8 bases and V 2 bases, and 5 bases lay outside the gene matches. Germline V gives CDR1 LNHNV, CDR2 YYDKDF (reference sequence). The CDR3 sequence is 15 residues long.